This TCR beta chain was profiled in a study of OX40 agonist ivuxolimab in advanced cancers. Study-level background: Patients were given ivuxolimab, an antibody that agonizes OX40 (CD134).

This clone is a singleton in its sample. The germline V and J ends were trimmed by 1 base and 2 bases, with 6 bases remaining between them. The CDR3 length is 14 residues. CDR1 is SGHNT, CDR2 YENEEA, per germline. Measured with immunoSEQ multiplex PCR; TCRdb has only the in-frame clones, and not every one. This sample yields 100,000 or so clones, of which less than 90% are seen a single time; more than 5% belongs to the top ten. The sequence was collected from an adult with an advanced solid tumor such as melanoma, head and neck, liver or kidney cancer. Sample: CD4+ or CD8+ T cells sorted from blood, taken in a trial of the OX40 agonist ivuxolimab. The rearrangement links TRBV11-3 to TRBJ1-3; perhaps TRBD1 as D (6 bases). In DNA, the CDR3 is TGTGCCAGCAGCTTAGCAGGGGCTGGAAACACCATATATTTT. Protein sequence: CASSLAGAGNTIYF.